This T cell receptor (beta chain) was recovered during a study of cytomegalovirus exposure and HLA in healthy donors (dated by TCRdb to the late 2010s). Regarding the study in general: An earlier analysis of some 550 of the donors reported 250 to 300 Gb of sequence data and 100 million to 140 million unique TCR beta sequences from about 200 million T cells. About 280 gigabases of sequencing data and tens of millions of unique TCR sequences were included in an early release covering 550 to 650 HLA-typed donors. About five DR-DQ haplotypes were treated as single units for association and clustering because of strong linkage in the cohort. All discovery cohort repertoires had been generated using a single sequencing platform. The later analysis used no new phenotypic data to find candidate immune exposures, relying instead on TCR beta sequences and their occurrence across donors. Among 398 genotyped donors of the cohort, an average of around 220,000 unique TCR beta nucleotide sequences was sequenced per donor, of which approximately 18% were non-productive. The study aimed to test whether signatures of past pathogen exposure could be identified by cataloging public T cell receptors. An earlier analysis of several hundred of the donors applied high-throughput TCR beta sequencing to assess whether each TCR beta V gene segment acted as functional or pseudogenic. In a later genetic analysis, genome-wide SNP genotypes for about three fifths of the roughly 670 donors were used, and that subset was treated as a discovery cohort. A separate validation cohort of 90 to 150 different subjects was used in addition to the roughly 670-subject first cohort. Typing coverage varied by locus: roughly 629-640 donors for A, B, C, DRB1 and DQB1; approximately 500 for DQA1; nearly 610 for DPA1; approximately 450 for DPB1. HLA typing covered class I and class II loci at four-digit resolution. Using immunosequencing, the study profiled T cell repertoires from fewer than 850 subjects and related those repertoires to cytomegalovirus serostatus. A later analysis re-analyzed previously published TCR beta repertoires from approximately 700 donors and added high-resolution HLA genotyping to study TCR occurrence patterns. Among the 398 genotyped donors, more than 70% belonged to the genetic ancestry cluster associated with self-reported Caucasian donors. Donor age, sex, ethnicity and CMV serostatus were compiled together with the repertoire data. To predict cytomegalovirus infection status, the study brought together high-throughput TCR immunosequencing, statistical association of individual TCRs with disease status, and machine learning.

Broader findings and caveats from the paper: A further reported finding was that TCR beta sequences accurately predicted the HLA-A and HLA-B alleles for most subjects in the first cohort. The sequencing pipeline was judged likely to have produced a cluster of highly shared sequence variants as a technical artifact. Compared with equally common non-associated chains, HLA-associated TCR beta chains in a later analysis were more clonally expanded and had lower generation probabilities. At a false discovery rate of 0.05, a later analysis linked some 17,000 TCR beta sequences to specific HLA alleles. Because HLA typing was missing for some donors at each locus, association tests included only the typed subset. A later genetic analysis associated a missense DCLRE1C variant with V-gene and J-gene trimming of TCR beta chains, and an independent cohort replicated the association. Immune exposure information for the cohort was limited to CMV serostatus. A later genetic analysis reported fewer N-insertions in productive TCRs among donors in an Asian-associated ancestry cluster than the roughly 720-donor mean. In a later analysis, most CMV-associated TCR beta chains were found to appear HLA-restricted, with HLA associations seemingly driven largely by CMV exposure. A few of the identified cytomegalovirus-associated TCR beta chains were confirmed in vitro to be specific for cytomegalovirus antigens. The study listed 164 TCR beta chains as associated with cytomegalovirus. In an earlier analysis of approximately 590 of the donors, most TCR beta V segments appeared in productive rearrangements about 87% or about 30% of the time, broadly matching IMGT annotations. Because counts were too low, some 17 rarely observed V segments, including chromosome 9 orphons, were excluded from the earlier analysis of 500 to 700 of the donors. In this cohort, only TCR beta chains were sequenced, and detectable features were limited by the absence of alpha or paired-chain data. Presence/absence analyses assumed roughly uniform sequencing depth across donors, an assumption that may not hold. A later analysis found that TCR association rates varied across HLA loci, with DRB1 alleles showing the most associated TCRs and HLA-C alleles the fewest. Most TCR sequences were seen in very few donors, while some public TCRs were found in many individuals. According to a later analysis, parvovirus B19, influenza, CMV and Epstein-Barr virus appeared linked to several top co-occurrence clusters. The authors suggested that the approach could potentially be generalized to other disease states and immunological phenotypes. The classifier was reported to diagnose cytomegalovirus status with high specificity and sensitivity in both the original cohort and the validation cohort. Correlated functional status among segregating V segments might be attributable to linkage disequilibrium, but an unknown experimental factor could not be ruled out. When HLA alleles, especially DR and DQ, strongly co-occurred, TCR associations were difficult to assign to individual alleles.

The cohort consisted of hundreds of healthy bone marrow donors. At the time of sampling, all cohort members were nominally healthy, though unrecorded immune exposures were likely present. The donor tested CMV seropositive, placing the donor among the 290 or so seropositive members of the cohort. A peripheral blood sample was provided by each donor, and peripheral blood mononuclear cells were used for TCR beta sequencing. Genomic DNA extraction from the blood cell samples was performed with the Qiagen DNeasy Blood Extraction Kit. With respect to this clone: Its cognate antigen has yet to be identified. No base quality information exists; no much larger clone differs at one position.

Library creation used the immunoSEQ multiplex PCR assay. For the multiplex PCR, a mixture combining 60 forward primers for TCR Vbeta segments and 13 reverse primers for TCR Jbeta segments was used. A multiplex PCR assay on genomic DNA amplified the CDR3 region of rearranged TCR beta genes. The amplified TCR beta libraries were sequenced on the Illumina HiSeq System as 87-base-pair reads. Under the source paper's analysis protocol: Across the 670 or so repertoires, a later analysis counted roughly 84 million unique TCR beta chains, roughly 11 million of which were shared by at least two donors. To remove PCR and sequencing errors, raw reads were error-corrected and collapsed into unique sequences using a nearest-neighbor algorithm that merged closely related sequences. CDR3 sequences were aligned to IMGT reference sequences to assign V, D and J gene segments. For a sequence to be retained, a match of at least six nucleotides was required to both a V gene segment and a J gene segment. A rearrangement was called productive if the CDR3 had no stop codons and remained in frame with V and J, and every other rearrangement was called non-productive. Following IMGT convention, CDR3 was defined as the stretch from the second conserved V-encoded cysteine up to the conserved J-encoded phenylalanine. Sequences without an unambiguous match to a single V gene segment were excluded from the earlier analysis of about 600 of the donors. In an earlier analysis of some 590 of the donors, a V segment was called functional when productive rearrangements were above 56.7%, and segregating when the standard deviation between donors exceeded 5%. To diagnose cytomegalovirus status from the catalog of TCR beta chain sequences, a statistical classification framework was built. In a later analysis, V and J genes were assigned by comparing TCR nucleotide sequences against IMGT/GENE-DB human TR gene sequences. A later analysis assigned CDR3 sequences and most-parsimonious VDJ recombination scenarios with the TCRdist pipeline. In a later analysis, each TCR beta chain was defined by its CDR3 amino acid sequence together with its V-gene family, and reads lacking a unique V-gene family were excluded. A later analysis removed 592 highly shared, low-generation-probability nucleotide sequences to deal with suspected cross-contamination and a sequencing artifact. For each public chain, a later analysis derived a clonal expansion index from normalized ranks of inferred template counts within each repertoire. A later analysis computed generation probabilities with a VDJ recombination model fitted to out-of-frame rearrangements, and checked the results against IGoR. In a later analysis, TCR-TCR, TCR-HLA and TCR-CMV co-occurrence was scored with hypergeometric tests, and a repertoire-size bias correction was applied to TCR pairs. False discovery rates were estimated in a later analysis by permuting HLA or CMV assignments 20 times. In a later analysis, co-occurring TCRs were grouped using DBSCAN, and TCRdist sequence similarity was added for clustering within HLA-allele-positive subsets. Repertoires with fewer than 30,000 or more than 120,000 public chains were left out of co-occurrence clustering, as were several repertoires with anomalous nucleotide sharing. TCRdb mirrors the immuneACCESS table, restricted to in-frame sequences. Some clones are absent from its copies; in checked studies, under half trace to an unresolved V gene, and the reason for the others is unknown. Clonal size and the V and J genes are those of that table, whereas D and trimming came from the DNA. The sample yields 65,000 to 85,000 clones; 60% to 75% were counted once. The biggest ten clones account for about 15% of the sample.

This TCR came from a male donor in good health and CMV-seropositive. Source material: PBMCs.

In nucleotides, the sequence is TGTGCCAGTAGCTGGGGGGACAGGGCTTTCTACGAGCAGTACTTC. The translation is CASSWGDRAFYEQYF. The chain links TRBV19 with TRBJ2-7; the central 9 bases match TRBD1. Based on the germline V gene (reference sequence), the CDR1 and CDR2 sequences are LNHDA and SQIVND. From cysteine to phenylalanine, the CDR3 is 15 amino acids long. Only CDR3 DNA remains: 45 bases, in frame from the first base. Germline trimming: 6 bases from V, 3 bases from J; junction bases outside gene matches: 9.